These 8 T cell receptor beta chains were sequenced from one sample in a study of T cells in Graves' hyperthyroidism and ophthalmopathy (dated by TCRdb to the late 2010s). The library was generated by multiplex PCR. The data were produced on an Illumina HiSeq 2000. The TCR beta CDR3 regions were amplified from the RNA transcripts. The first round of RT-PCR for the TCR CDR3 was performed with the HTBI primer set and the Qiagen OneStep RT-PCR kit. Clones were called with MiXCR by TCRdb after fastp trimmed the public reads at Q25, and only in-frame beta chains were retained. CDR3 protein duplicates are merged, each entry listing the most common genes and DNA. This sample has 600,000 to 800,000 distinct CDR3 sequences in its table, and under 45% of those were observed once. Of the sample, about a third is held by the ten largest clones. Sequencing was carried out using blood. All receptors come from a woman aged 40 to 50 with Graves' hyperthyroidism.

This clonotype was counted ten times or more. The chain carries TRBV10-3 and TRBJ2-2; no definite D call. Per germline, CDR1 ENHRY and CDR2 SYGVKD. CDR3 length equals 15 residues. Deletions cut 0 bases from V and 4 bases from J, with 9 bases between. CDR3 DNA sequence: TGTGCCATCAGTGAGTCGGGCCAGACCACCGGGGAGCTGTTTTTT. As protein: CAISESGQTTGELFF.

This clonotype has only a few counts. The conserved phenylalanine or tryptophan is not found at the CDR3 terminus, so this likely reflects a read error. The chain employs TRBV15 and TRBJ1-1; 7 bases fit TRBD1. The CDR3 is 12 residues long. Germline-derived CDR1 and CDR2 are LNHNV and YYDKDF (reference sequence). The trim removed 8 bases at V and 1 base at J, leaving 1 base unmatched. Here the CDR3 DNA reads TGTGCCACCCGGACAGGGAACACTGAAGCTTTCCTT. Protein sequence: CATRTGNTEAFL.

This clonotype was seen ten or more times. V gene TRBV25-1 combines with J gene TRBJ1-4; 8 bases align to TRBD1. Germline lookup yields CDR1 MGHDK and CDR2 SYGVNS. Losses at the gene ends were 4 bases for V and 4 bases for J; bases not matched to a gene: 11. CDR3 length: 17 residues. The CDR3 region has the DNA TGTGCCAGCAGTGCCTTCGGGCAGGGGGCACTTAATGAAAAACTGTTTTTT. Its protein is CASSAFGQGALNEKLFF.

This clonotype was seen ten or more times. This chain connects TRBV9 to TRBJ2-7, with D unclear. The V gene's germline CDR1 is SGDLS and CDR2 YYNGEE. The V gene lost 3 bases and the J gene lost 2 bases, with 3 bases spanning the gap. There are 11 residues in the CDR3. The CDR3 is CASSGPYEQYF. DNA for the CDR3: TGTGCCAGCAGCGGCCCCTACGAGCAGTACTTC.

This clonotype has a handful of counts. The genes are TRBV11-2 and TRBJ1-1, with no clear D. V shed 7 bases and J shed 6 bases, with 12 bases lying between them. In germline, CDR1 is SGHAT, CDR2 FQNNGV. This CDR3 has 12 amino acids. CDR3 sequence reads: CASKTPASEAFF. CDR3 DNA sequence: TGTGCCAGCAAAACACCCGCCTCTGAAGCTTTCTTT. Filled out from reference TRBV11-2 and TRBJ1-1, the complete variable domain reads EAGVAQSPRYKIIEKRQSVAFWCNPISGHATLYWYQQILGQGPKLLIQFQNNGVVDDSQLPKDRFSAERLKGVDSTLKIQPAKLEDSAVYLCASKTPASEAFFGQGTRLTVV.

This clonotype was seen a handful of times. The chain combines TRBV5-8 with TRBJ2-5, with 11 bases fitting TRBD2. Germline V gene sequence: CDR1 SGHTS, CDR2 YDEGEE. Germline trimming cut 7 bases from V and 5 bases from J; bases unmatched to any gene: 13. The CDR3 has 16 residues. This CDR3 reads CASGLSGRASAETQYF. Written as DNA, the CDR3 is TGTGCCAGCGGACTTAGCGGGAGGGCTTCGGCGGAGACCCAGTACTTC.

This clonotype turned up a few times. This chain connects TRBV4-3 to TRBJ2-6; D remains unclear. The CDR3 length is 17 residues. Trimming removed 4 bases at V and 0 bases at J, with 13 bases between. The germline gives CDR1 LGHNA, CDR2 YSLEER. The CDR3 loop reads CASSRGQSGSGANVLTF. As DNA, the CDR3 is TGCGCCAGCAGCCGTGGGCAGTCGGGCTCTGGGGCCAACGTCCTGACTTTC.

To note about this clonotype: Since a much larger clone is just one base distant, this may be a read error. This CDR3 is CASSDSGFQPQHF. CDR3 in DNA: TGTGCCAGTAGTGATTCGGGGTTCCAGCCCCAGCATTTT. The chain carries TRBV19 and TRBJ1-5; D gene uncertain. The CDR3 spans 13 residues. Germline CDR1 reads LNHDA; CDR2 reads SQIVND (reference sequence). Trimming took 5 bases from V and 7 from J, leaving 12 bases between them.